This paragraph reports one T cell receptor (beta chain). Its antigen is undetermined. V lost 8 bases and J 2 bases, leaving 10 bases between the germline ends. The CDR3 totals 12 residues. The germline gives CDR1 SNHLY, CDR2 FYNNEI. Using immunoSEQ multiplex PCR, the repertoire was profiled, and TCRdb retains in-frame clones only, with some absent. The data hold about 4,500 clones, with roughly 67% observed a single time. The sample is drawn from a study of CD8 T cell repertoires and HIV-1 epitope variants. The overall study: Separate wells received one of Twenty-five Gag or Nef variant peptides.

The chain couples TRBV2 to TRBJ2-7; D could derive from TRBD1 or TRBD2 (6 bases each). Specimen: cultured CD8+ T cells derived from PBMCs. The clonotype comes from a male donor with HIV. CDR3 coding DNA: TGTGCCAGCGGGGGGCGGACCTACGAGCAGTACTTC. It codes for CASGGRTYEQYF.